This T cell receptor (beta chain) was sequenced for a study of shared clonotypes between healthy human individuals. Repertoires were generated with immunoSEQ multiplex PCR, while TCRdb's copy carries only in-frame clones and drops some. This table has 2 million to 2.5 million clones, just over 90% appearing once. Germline loops: CDR1 SGDLS, CDR2 YYNGEE. V gave up 2 bases and J gave up 2 bases; unmatched junction bases: 4. The CDR3 contains 15 residues. As regards this clone: The identical CDR3 is also encoded by other nucleotide sequences in the sample.

Sequencing used naive CD4+ T cells from PBMCs. Stated subset: CD45RA+ positively selected. This clonotype was sampled from a man aged 18 to 29 in good health. Some clones in this sample may be carry-over from other donors' samples. V is TRBV9 and J is TRBJ1-5, with TRBD1 matching 7 bases. The CDR3 bases are TGTGCCAGCAGCGTTGATGGACAGGGCAATCAGCCCCAGCATTTT. Translation: CASSVDGQGNQPQHF.